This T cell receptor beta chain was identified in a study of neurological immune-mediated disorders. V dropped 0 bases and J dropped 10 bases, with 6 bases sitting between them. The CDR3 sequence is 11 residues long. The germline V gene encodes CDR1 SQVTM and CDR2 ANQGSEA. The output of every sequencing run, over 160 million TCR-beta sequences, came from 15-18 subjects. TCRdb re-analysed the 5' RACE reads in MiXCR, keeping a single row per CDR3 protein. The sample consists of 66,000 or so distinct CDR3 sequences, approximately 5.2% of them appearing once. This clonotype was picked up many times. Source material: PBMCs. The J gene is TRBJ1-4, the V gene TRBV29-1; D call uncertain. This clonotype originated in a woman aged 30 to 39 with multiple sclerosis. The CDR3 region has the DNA TGCAGCGTTGAAGATAGGTCAAAACTGTTTTTT. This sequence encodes CSVEDRSKLFF.